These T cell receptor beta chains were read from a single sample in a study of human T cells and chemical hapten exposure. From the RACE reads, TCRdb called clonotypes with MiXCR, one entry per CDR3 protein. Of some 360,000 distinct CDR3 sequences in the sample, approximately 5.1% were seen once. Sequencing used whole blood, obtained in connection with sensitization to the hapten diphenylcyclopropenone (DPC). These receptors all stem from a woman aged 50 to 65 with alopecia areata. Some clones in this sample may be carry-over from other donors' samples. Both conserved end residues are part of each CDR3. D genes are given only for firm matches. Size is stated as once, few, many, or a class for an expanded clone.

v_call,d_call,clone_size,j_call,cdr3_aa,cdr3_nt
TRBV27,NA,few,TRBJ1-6,CASSFIAPTYNSPLHF,TGTGCCAGCAGTTTCATTGCTCCAACCTATAATTCACCCCTCCACTTT
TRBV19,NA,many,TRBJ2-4,CASSIHRDQYF,TGTGCCAGTAGTATACATAGAGACCAGTACTTC
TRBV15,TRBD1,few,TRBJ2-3,CATSRYGQGVADTQYF,TGTGCCACCAGCAGATATGGGCAGGGGGTCGCAGATACGCAGTATTTT
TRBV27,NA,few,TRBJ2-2,CASFSWAGTGELFF,TGTGCCAGCTTCTCCTGGGCAGGGACCGGGGAGCTGTTTTTT
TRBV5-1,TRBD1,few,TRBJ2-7,CASSFGQGVFPVEQYF,TGCGCCAGCAGCTTCGGACAGGGGGTTTTTCCAGTCGAGCAGTACTTC
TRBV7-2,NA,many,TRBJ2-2,CASNQGRRGGELFF,TGTGCCAGCAACCAAGGCCGCCGTGGCGGGGAGCTGTTTTTT
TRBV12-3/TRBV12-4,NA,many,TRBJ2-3,CASSLEDADTQYF,TGTGCCAGCAGTTTGGAGGATGCAGATACGCAGTATTTT
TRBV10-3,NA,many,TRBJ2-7,CAISESGVYDEQYF,TGTGCCATCAGTGAGTCGGGGGTCTACGACGAGCAGTACTTC
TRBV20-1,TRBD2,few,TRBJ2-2,CSARDPIAGDTGELFF,TGCAGTGCTAGAGATCCAATAGCGGGGGACACCGGGGAGCTGTTTTTT
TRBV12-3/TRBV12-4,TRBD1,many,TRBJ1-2,CASSPGGGYGYTF,TGTGCCAGCTCACCAGGGGGCGGATATGGCTACACCTTC
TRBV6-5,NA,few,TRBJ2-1,CASTKANSYNEQFF,TGTGCCAGCACCAAAGCGAACTCCTACAATGAGCAGTTCTTC
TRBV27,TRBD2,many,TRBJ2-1,CASFGTSGANEQFF,TGTGCCAGCTTCGGGACTAGCGGGGCCAATGAGCAGTTCTTC
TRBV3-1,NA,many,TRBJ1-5,CASSQGGILNQPQHF,TGTGCCAGCAGCCAAGGGGGAATCCTCAATCAGCCCCAGCATTTT
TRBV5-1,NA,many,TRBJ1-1,CASTLRGTEAFF,TGCGCCAGCACCCTTCGAGGGACTGAAGCTTTCTTT
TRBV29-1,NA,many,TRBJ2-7,CSVEDGLGIGREQYF,TGCAGCGTTGAAGATGGGCTAGGGATTGGTCGCGAGCAGTACTTC
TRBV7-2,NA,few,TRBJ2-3,CASRNRGPAGTDTQYF,TGTGCCAGCAGGAATCGGGGGCCCGCGGGGACAGATACGCAGTATTTT